A selection of T cell receptor beta chains follows, all from one sample in a study of CD8 T cells in ankylosing spondylitis. Using its own MiXCR run on the 5' RACE reads, TCRdb lists one record per CDR3 protein. The sample has 300,000 to 350,000 distinct CDR3 sequences, 11% seen once. The sample consisted of blood, either unsorted or a sorted T cell fraction (not recorded which). These receptors were collected from a female donor with ankylosing spondylitis or in good health (not recorded which). Both conserved end residues are part of each CDR3. A D gene is named only where the DNA matches it firmly. Clone size is stated in some rows and not others, as once, few, many or a class when expanded.

>TRBD2|TRBJ2-1|TRBV5-1|.
TGCGCCAGCAGCTTGTTCCAGAGTACTAGCGGGAGAGTGGGCAATGAGCAGTTCTTC
CASSLFQSTSGRVGNEQFF
>TRBD2|TRBJ2-1|TRBV4-2|many
TGTGCCAGCAGCCAAGATCAGCTCCCCGGGCGGGGGGGAAACAATGAGCAGTTCTTC
CASSQDQLPGRGGNNEQFF
>.|TRBJ1-4|TRBV2|.
TGTGCCAGCAGGAGGGGTCGGGGGAGCGGCGGTGAAAAACTGTTTTTT
CASRRGRGSGGEKLFF
>.|TRBJ1-6|TRBV11-2|many
TGTGCCAGCAGCGATGGATTTGCTGTACCCCTCCACTTT
CASSDGFAVPLHF
>.|TRBJ1-4|TRBV2|few
TGTGCCAGCATGGCACCCATACCAACTAATGAAAAACTGTTTTTT
CASMAPIPTNEKLFF
>.|TRBJ1-5|TRBV20-1|.
TGCAGTGCTAGGTCGGGGGGAGGGGGGTCCAATCAGCCCCAGCATTTT
CSARSGGGGSNQPQHF
>TRBD2|TRBJ2-7|TRBV28|.
TGTGCCAGCAGTTTGAATTGGGGTGGAGGAGCGGGACAGCAGTACTTC
CASSLNWGGGAGQQYF
>.|TRBJ2-1|TRBV12-3/TRBV12-4|many
TGTGCCAGCAGTCCCCGGTTGACCCGGACTTCCTTGAATGAGCAGTTCTTC
CASSPRLTRTSLNEQFF
>.|TRBJ2-1|TRBV5-1|many
TGCGCCAGCAGCATTAACCACAATGAGCAGTTCTTC
CASSINHNEQFF
>.|TRBJ2-1|TRBV7-2|few
TGTGCCAGCAGCCACCCGACATTCCCATACAATGAGCAGTTCTTC
CASSHPTFPYNEQFF
>TRBD1|TRBJ2-1|TRBV2|many
TGTGCCAGCAGTGAATACAGGGGCTTCAATGAGCAGTTCTTC
CASSEYRGFNEQFF
>.|TRBJ1-1|TRBV14|many
TGTGCCAGCAGCCAAGGAAGAAGCACTGAAGCTTTCTTT
CASSQGRSTEAFF
>TRBD2|TRBJ2-1|TRBV10-3|.
TGTGCCATCAGTGACATGGGCGGGAGTTCCGACAATGAGCAGTTCTTC
CAISDMGGSSDNEQFF
>TRBD1|TRBJ2-2|TRBV6-5|many
TGTGCCAGCAGTTACTCGCTTTCCGGGACAGCCAACACCGGGGAGCTGTTTTTT
CASSYSLSGTANTGELFF
>.|TRBJ2-7|TRBV20-1|.
TGCAGTGCTAGAGATCGAGGGGTCGGCCGGGAGCAGTACTTC
CSARDRGVGREQYF